The source of this TCR beta chain is a study of T cells in Graves' hyperthyroidism and ophthalmopathy. Using RNA transcripts as the source, TCR beta CDR3 regions were amplified. During a first-round RT-PCR of the TCR CDR3, the HTBI primer set was used. Each CDR3 protein is one row after TCRdb ran MiXCR on the multiplex PCR reads. The sample includes a few hundred thousand distinct CDR3 sequences, approximately 15% seen only once; the top ten take about 3.5%. As regards this clonotype: A read error may produce the germline difference seen at one junction end.

The TCR was taken from a woman in her thirties or forties with Graves' ophthalmopathy. The sample taken for sequencing was blood.

Written as DNA, the CDR3 is TGTGCCAGCAGTTTTATACGCACAGATACGCGGTATTTT. It codes for CASSFIRTDTRYF. The chain links TRBV12-3 or TRBV12-4 to TRBJ2-3; D is undetermined. This CDR3 is 13 amino acids long.